These 22 T cell receptor beta chains came from one sample sequenced in a study of cytomegalovirus exposure and HLA in healthy donors. Generated by immunoSEQ multiplex PCR, the TCRdb table keeps only in-frame clones and is missing some. The sample carries 180,000 or so clones, approximately 80% recorded once. The sample consisted of PBMCs. These TCRs come from a woman aged 30 to 39 in good health and CMV-seropositive.

This clone was detected only once. The chain joins TRBV27 to TRBJ1-3; 7 bases map to TRBD1. CDR1 and CDR2 from the germline V gene are MNHEY and SMNVEV (reference sequence). The CDR3 is 14 residues long. After removal of 5 bases from V and 2 bases from J, the junction contained 3 bases not matched to a gene. DNA of the CDR3: TGTGCCAGCAGTCAAGACAGGGCTGGAAACACCATATATTTT. The encoded protein is CASSQDRAGNTIYF.

The genes are TRBV6-6 and TRBJ2-2; D gene ambiguous. Deletions cut 7 bases from V and 3 bases from J, with 12 bases between. The CDR3 contains 14 residues. CDR1 is MNHNY, CDR2 SVGAGI, per germline (reference sequence). The CDR3 coding sequence is TGTGCCAGCACCAACGGGTGGGACACCGGGGAGCTGTTTTTT. Residues: CASTNGWDTGELFF.

The chain links TRBV4-1 to TRBJ1-5; D gene ambiguous. The CDR3 length is 14 residues. With 1 base removed from V and 4 bases from J, the gap between germline ends came to 8 bases. The germline V gene encodes CDR1 MGHRA and CDR2 YSYEKL. CDR3: CASSQVTGNQPQHF. Written as DNA, the CDR3 is TGCGCCAGCAGCCAAGTGACCGGGAATCAGCCCCAGCATTTT.

V is TRBV25-1 and J is TRBJ1-2; 9 bases match TRBD1. CDR1 and CDR2 (germline): MGHDK, SYGVNS. CDR3 length: 12 amino acids. V was pared by 5 bases and J by 12 bases, with 7 bases of the junction left unmatched. The CDR3 nucleotides read TGTGCCAGCAGTAGGGGGACAGGGTTCCACACCTTC. Encoded protein: CASSRGTGFHTF.

The V gene is TRBV5-7, the J gene TRBJ2-3, with 10 positions matching TRBD2. TRBV5-7 has ORF status, its function being uncertain. The CDR3 has 18 amino acids. The V segment lost 4 bases and the J segment 6 bases; nucleotides outside the gene matches: 17. The CDR3 DNA reads TGTGCCAGCAGCGGTAGCGGGAGGCCGCACGGGTGGGTGGATACGCAGTATTTT. This codes for CASSGSGRPHGWVDTQYF.

The rearrangement uses TRBV2 and TRBJ2-1, with 8 bases lining up with TRBD2. V was pared by 2 bases and J by 7 bases, with 7 bases of the junction left unmatched. Germline CDR1 is SNHLY and CDR2 is FYNNEI. The CDR3 covers 15 residues. CDR3 coding DNA: TGTGCCAGCAGTGAACGGAGCGGGAGTATAAATGAGCAGTTCTTC. Its protein is CASSERSGSINEQFF.

The chain uses TRBV7-2 and TRBJ1-1; 8 positions match TRBD1. The germline CDR1 and CDR2 sequences are SGHTA and FQGNSA. CDR3 length equals 17 residues. V was pared by 2 bases and J by 2 bases, with 10 bases of the junction left unmatched. CDR3: CASSLQVRGLGNTEAFF. DNA for the CDR3: TGTGCCAGCAGCTTACAAGTCAGGGGGCTAGGTAACACTGAAGCTTTCTTT.

This clone appeared once. The chain employs TRBV7-6 and TRBJ2-7, with 8 bases aligning to TRBD2. The length of the CDR3 is 14 residues. V lost 4 bases, J lost 2 bases, and 4 bases stayed unmatched. In germline, CDR1 is SGHVS, CDR2 FNYEAQ. The CDR3 nucleotides are TGTGCCAGCAGCTCCGGACTAGCAGCCTACGAGCAGTACTTC. Protein: CASSSGLAAYEQYF.

The V and J genes are TRBV4-2 and TRBJ1-2, with D possibly matching TRBD1 (6 bases). With 3 bases removed from V and 8 bases from J, the gap between germline ends came to 19 bases. The CDR3 consists of 15 residues. Germline V lookup: CDR1 LGHNA, CDR2 YNFKEQ. The CDR3 DNA follows: TGTGCCAGCAGCCAGTCAGTGGCAGGGGCTCCCGGCTACACCTTC. Translation gives CASSQSVAGAPGYTF.

The chain couples TRBV10-3 to TRBJ2-1, with 12 bases lining up with TRBD2. This CDR3 is built from 16 residues. CDR1 and CDR2 from the germline V gene are ENHRY and SYGVKD. V lost 9 bases, J lost 5 bases, and 11 bases stayed unmatched. The CDR3: CAMAETGTSGHNEQFF. The CDR3 nucleotides are TGTGCCATGGCAGAGACTGGGACTAGCGGGCACAATGAGCAGTTCTTC.

The J gene is TRBJ2-1, the V gene TRBV7-3; TRBD2 matches 8 bases. The CDR3 is 15 residues long. The J segment lost 3 bases and the V segment lost 4 bases, leaving 5 bases of the junction unmatched. Germline CDR1 SGHTA, CDR2 FQGTGA. The chain's CDR3 is CASSSTSGRYNEQFF. CDR3 sequence (DNA): TGTGCCAGCAGCTCTACTAGCGGCCGCTACAATGAGCAGTTCTTC.

This chain joins TRBV27 and TRBJ2-2; 14 bases fit TRBD2. The CDR3 extends over 17 amino acids. V trimming: 7 bases; J trimming: 0 bases; junction bases outside the gene matches: 4. Germline CDR1 is MNHEY and CDR2 is SMNVEV (reference sequence). CDR3: CASMRLAGGTNTGELFF. Here the CDR3 DNA reads TGTGCCAGCATGAGACTAGCGGGAGGGACGAACACCGGGGAGCTGTTTTTT.

This clone was seen once. This chain uses TRBV5-1 with TRBJ2-5; D possibly corresponds to TRBD1 (6 bases). From germline, CDR1 is SGHRS and CDR2 YFSETQ. V lost 2 bases and J lost 5, with 16 bases in between. The CDR3 sequence is 15 residues long. The CDR3, as DNA: TGCGCCAGCAGCTTTACCGGATCCCAGGGGGAGACCCAGTACTTC. It specifies CASSFTGSQGETQYF. The full variable domain, completed using reference TRBV5-1 and TRBJ2-5, is KAGVTQTPRYLIKTRGQQVTLSCSPISGHRSVSWYQQTPGQGLQFLFEYFSETQRNKGNFPGRFSGRQFSNSRSEMNVSTLELGDSALYLCASSFTGSQGETQYFGPGTRLLVL.

The chain uses TRBV19 and TRBJ2-5; 7 positions agree with TRBD2. CDR3 length equals 12 residues. The V gene's germline CDR1 is LNHDA and CDR2 SQIVND (reference sequence). V gave up 4 bases and J gave up 4 bases; unmatched junction bases: 0. In DNA form, the CDR3 reads TGTGCCAGTAGTAAGCGGGGAGAGACCCAGTACTTC. Translation gives CASSKRGETQYF. Complete variable domain (other parts from reference TRBV19 and TRBJ2-5): DGGITQSPKYLFRKEGQNVTLSCEQNLNHDAMYWYRQDPGQGLRLIYYSQIVNDFQKGDIAEGYSVSREKKESFPLTVTSAQKNPTAFYLCASSKRGETQYFGPGTRLLVL.

The DNA for the CDR3 is TGTGCCAGCAGCGTAGGAACAGCTCACAATGAGCAGTTCTTC. Its translation is CASSVGTAHNEQFF. The V gene is TRBV9, the J gene TRBJ2-1; D gene ambiguous. The CDR3 totals 14 residues. V was shortened by 0 bases and J by 5 bases, with 9 bases between the two germline ends. The germline gives CDR1 SGDLS, CDR2 YYNGEE.

The chain combines TRBV11-2 with TRBJ2-7, with 10 nucleotides matching TRBD2. The CDR3 is 15 amino acids. Unmatched junction bases numbered 5, after V lost 0 bases and J lost 6 bases. The germline gives CDR1 SGHAT, CDR2 FQNNGV. The CDR3 is CASSLDPSGSFEQYF. The CDR3 coding sequence is TGTGCCAGCAGCTTAGATCCTAGCGGGAGTTTCGAGCAGTACTTC.

The V gene is TRBV27, the J gene TRBJ1-1; D possibly corresponds to TRBD1 (6 bases). The germline V gene has CDR1 MNHEY and CDR2 SMNVEV (reference sequence). V lost 4 bases to trimming and J lost 1 base, with 13 bases between them. The CDR3 sequence is 15 residues long. The CDR3 DNA reads as TGTGCCAGCAGTTCGCCGGGACATAGGAACACTGAAGCTTTCTTT. Amino acids: CASSSPGHRNTEAFF.

This chain links TRBV6-5 with TRBJ2-7, with a possible D match to TRBD2 (7 bases). Trimming stripped 7 bases from V and 11 bases from J, with 18 bases between. The CDR3 extends over 12 amino acids. Germline assignment: CDR1 MNHEY and CDR2 SVGAGI. In nucleotides, the CDR3 is TGTGCCAGCAATCCGTGGGGGGGGCGCGAGTACTTC. Encoded protein: CASNPWGGREYF.

The rearrangement links TRBV4-2 to TRBJ1-2; a weak D match, TRBD1 (5 bases). Trimming shortened V by 4 bases and J by 1 base, and 16 bases separated the two germline ends. This CDR3 region has 16 residues. Germline loops: CDR1 LGHNA, CDR2 YNFKEQ. CDR3 nucleotide sequence: TGTGCCAGCAGCCCTAATGAGGGACTGGTTAACTATGGCTACACCTTC. Translated, it gives CASSPNEGLVNYGYTF.

This chain connects TRBV6-5 to TRBJ2-3; 7 positions agree with TRBD2. V lost 7 bases to trimming and J lost 3 bases; unmatched junction nucleotides: 10. The CDR3 has 15 amino acids. Germline CDR1 MNHEY, CDR2 SVGAGI. The CDR3 DNA reads as TGTGCCAGCACTCTGGGGGGACTACCGACAGATACGCAGTATTTT. Translated: CASTLGGLPTDTQYF.

This clone was detected only a few times. The chain combines TRBV2 with TRBJ1-2, with a possible D match to TRBD1 (6 bases). V was cut by 5 bases and J by 4 bases, with 11 bases left in between. The CDR3 is made up of 13 amino acids. The germline V gene encodes CDR1 SNHLY and CDR2 FYNNEI. The CDR3 DNA follows: TGTGCCAGCAGTTCACAGGGCCCCTATGGCTACACCTTC. This sequence encodes CASSSQGPYGYTF.

This clone was detected once. The chain carries TRBV27 and TRBJ2-3, with TRBD2 identical over 14 bases. Trimming took 6 bases from V and 0 from J; bases not matched to a gene: 8. Germline CDR1 reads MNHEY; CDR2 reads SMNVEV (reference sequence). The CDR3 covers 18 residues. Here the CDR3 DNA reads TGTGCCAGCAGATCCGGGACTAGCGGGGGCCTTAGCACAGATACGCAGTATTTT. Amino acids: CASRSGTSGGLSTDTQYF.